This T cell receptor beta chain was sequenced in a study of CD8+ T cells in alopecia areata. Study overall: Graft recipients were approximately 6-11-week-old female C3H/HeJ mice, and donor skin originated from approximately 6-12-month-old C3H/HeJ mice with spontaneous alopecia.

Sequencing used cDNA as its template, made by extracting RNA and reverse transcribing it. Sequencing was performed with immunoSEQ multiplex PCR; in TCRdb, only in-frame clones are kept and a portion is missing. This sample carries about 270,000 clones and no singletons, and about 1.1% goes to the top ten. CDR1 is LGHNA and CDR2 is YNLKQL in the germline V gene (reference sequence). The CDR3 covers 16 residues. V lost 1 base and J lost 0; bases outside the gene matches: 3. Concerning this clone: Gene names are mouse gene names. With the read ending 4 residues before the CDR3 end, the germline J gene is used to fill in that end.

Cells pooled from cutaneous lymph nodes were sorted on CD4, CD8alpha, NKG2D, NKG2ACE and other markers. The receptor comes from a C3H/HeJ mouse with alopecia areata. This strain has MHC haplotype H2-k. V usage is TRBV5 and J usage is TRBJ2-3; 8 bases line up with TRBD2. The material sequenced was CD4+ T cells sorted from a lymph node. CDR3 DNA, as far as it was read: TGTGCCAGCAGCCAAGGGGGGGGGCCTAGTGCAGAA. This sequence encodes CASSQGGGPSAE. The CDR3 in its entirety is CASSQGGGPSAETLYF.